Below are 7 T cell receptor beta chains sequenced from a single sample in a study of CD8+ T cells in alopecia areata. Investigators isolated RNA and reverse transcribed it into cDNA to act as the sequencing template. Using immunoSEQ multiplex PCR, the repertoire was profiled, and TCRdb retains in-frame clones only, with some absent. The table records 160,000 or so clones, less than 75% of them present only once. Treatment reported: oral pan-JAK inhibitor, 5-10 mg twice daily. This specimen consisted of CD4+ T cells sorted from blood, obtained at week 56, from a patient treated with tofacitinib. The receptors come from a human donor with alopecia areata.

The CDR3 region is CASSLQLAGGQETQYF. The CDR3 region has the DNA TGCGCCAGCAGCCTTCAACTAGCGGGGGGGCAAGAGACCCAGTACTTC. The chain joins TRBV4-1 to TRBJ2-5, with 13 bases aligning to TRBD2. CDR3 size: 16 residues. CDR1 is MGHRA and CDR2 is YSYEKL in the germline V gene. The trim removed 4 bases at V and 2 bases at J, leaving 4 bases unmatched.

There are a few counts of this clone. This chain uses TRBV19 with TRBJ1-5; no clear D. The germline V gene encodes CDR1 LNHDA and CDR2 SQIVND (reference sequence). The CDR3 spans 13 residues. Trimming left V 5 bases short and J 2 bases short, with 7 bases between. This chain's CDR3 is CASSEGRNQPQHF. Written as DNA, the CDR3 is TGTGCCAGTAGTGAAGGACGCAATCAGCCCCAGCATTTT.

This clone was counted only a few times. The chain has TRBV19 and TRBJ2-5; D is perhaps TRBD1 (6 bases). Trimming stripped 4 bases from V and 7 bases from J, with 10 bases between. The CDR3 runs 12 residues. Per germline, CDR1 LNHDA and CDR2 SQIVND (reference sequence). CDR3 loop: CASSSTGWTQYF. CDR3 sequence (DNA): TGTGCCAGTAGTAGTACAGGGTGGACCCAGTACTTC.

J is TRBJ2-7 and V is TRBV29-1; TRBD1 matches 7 bases. V dropped 6 bases and J dropped 3; count of bases not matched to a gene: 5. The length of the CDR3 is 12 residues. Germline CDR1 SQVTM, CDR2 ANQGSEA. The CDR3, as DNA: TGCAGCGTAGGACAGGACGTCTACGAGCAGTACTTC. Translated, it gives CSVGQDVYEQYF.

V and J are TRBV11-1 and TRBJ2-1, with 12 nucleotides matching TRBD2. Per germline, CDR1 SGHAT and CDR2 FQDESV (reference sequence). Trimming removed 4 bases from V and 5 bases from J; junction bases left unmatched: 3. This CDR3 comprises 15 residues. The CDR3 DNA is TGTGCCAGCAGCTCACGGACTAGCGGGAACAATGAGCAGTTCTTC. It is translated as CASSSRTSGNNEQFF.

The gene calls are TRBV18 and TRBJ1-1; no definite D call. The CDR3 totals 16 residues. The germline V and J ends were trimmed by 3 bases and 1 base, with 15 bases remaining between them. The germline V gene has CDR1 KGHSH and CDR2 LQKENI. CDR3: CASSPIGESGNTEAFF. CDR3 bases: TGTGCCAGCTCACCCATTGGGGAGTCGGGGAACACTGAAGCTTTCTTT.

This clone was seen more than once but under ten times. The chain couples TRBV29-1 to TRBJ2-3, with D maybe TRBD2 (5 bases). This CDR3 region has 15 residues. The germline V gene has CDR1 SQVTM and CDR2 ANQGSEA. V was pared by 6 bases and J by 2 bases, with 18 bases between. CDR3 in amino acids: CSVAGDSYSTDTQYF. The CDR3 bases are TGCAGCGTGGCCGGGGATTCCTATTCCACAGATACGCAGTATTTT.